The TCR beta chain under discussion was sequenced for a study of CD8 T cells in ankylosing spondylitis. Findings of the study overall: Ankylosing spondylitis blood appeared to be characterized by a TCR beta motif of about 8 highly homologous variants. A subset of motif variants has previously been described in the synovial fluid and blood of reactive arthritis. Disease-linked clones displayed a CD8+ phenotype and appeared relatively rarely in peripheral blood.

5'-RACE, quantitative and with molecular barcodes, yielded the TCR beta libraries. Each CDR3 protein gets one entry after TCRdb re-called the 5' RACE reads with MiXCR. Seen here are 250,000 to 350,000 distinct CDR3 sequences, 8% observed once, and the top ten hold 13% to 15%. Worth noting for this clonotype: Antigen unknown.

Germline V CDR1 and CDR2: DFQATT, SNEGSKA (reference sequence). The CDR3 length is 16 residues. The V gene lost 4 bases and the J gene lost 0 bases, with 18 bases spanning the gap. The source material was blood, either unsorted or a sorted T cell fraction (not recorded which). The chain recombines TRBV20-1 with TRBJ1-2; D gene ambiguous. This TCR derives from a male donor with ankylosing spondylitis. The CDR3 sequence is CSAIMYVASANYGYTF. The CDR3 nucleotides are TGCAGTGCTATTATGTACGTCGCCTCCGCTAACTATGGCTACACCTTC.